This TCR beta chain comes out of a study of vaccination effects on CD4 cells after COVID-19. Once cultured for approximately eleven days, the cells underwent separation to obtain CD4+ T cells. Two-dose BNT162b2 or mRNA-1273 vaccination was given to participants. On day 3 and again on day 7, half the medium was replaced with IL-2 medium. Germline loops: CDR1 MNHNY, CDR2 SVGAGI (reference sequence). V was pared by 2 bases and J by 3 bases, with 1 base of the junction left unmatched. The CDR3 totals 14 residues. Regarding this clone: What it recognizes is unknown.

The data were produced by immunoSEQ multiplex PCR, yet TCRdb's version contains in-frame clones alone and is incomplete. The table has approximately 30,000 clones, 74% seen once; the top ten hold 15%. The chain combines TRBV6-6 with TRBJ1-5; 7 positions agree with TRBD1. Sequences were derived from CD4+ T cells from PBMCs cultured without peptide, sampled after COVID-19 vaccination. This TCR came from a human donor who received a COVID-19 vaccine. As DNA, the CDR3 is TGTGCCAGCAGTTACGGGACAGTCAATCAGCCCCAGCATTTT. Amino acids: CASSYGTVNQPQHF.